These T cell receptor beta chains were read from a single sample in a study of cytomegalovirus exposure and HLA in healthy donors. Using immunoSEQ multiplex PCR, the repertoire was profiled, and TCRdb retains in-frame clones only, with some absent. The sample lists 120,000 or so clones; roughly 90% were seen once. The source material was PBMCs. Receptor source: a woman under 30 in good health and CMV-seronegative. Each CDR3 is given with its conserved first and last residue. D genes are given only for firm matches. Rows may omit the clone size; those that give it use once, few, many or a size class.

-	TRBV29-1	-	TRBJ2-5	TGCAGCGTTGAACAGGGCCAGAAAGAGACCCAGTACTTC	CSVEQGQKETQYF
-	TRBV4-1	-	TRBJ1-5	TGCGCCAGCAGCCAACGGGAGATGAGCAATCAGCCCCAGCATTTT	CASSQREMSNQPQHF
-	TRBV11-3	-	TRBJ1-5	TGTGCCAGCAGCCTGGGGTTGCGGGGAGACGGCAATCAGCCCCAGCATTTT	CASSLGLRGDGNQPQHF
TRBD1	TRBV19	-	TRBJ1-2	TGTGCCAGTAGTGCCCCCGGGACAGGGGTTCGACACGGCTACACCTTC	CASSAPGTGVRHGYTF
TRBD1	TRBV7-8	-	TRBJ1-2	TGTGCCAGCAGCTCAAGCCGACAGGGGAGGAACTATGGCTACACCTTC	CASSSSRQGRNYGYTF
-	TRBV9	-	TRBJ2-2	TGTGCCAGCAGCGTCCAGGGCACCGGGGAGCTGTTTTTT	CASSVQGTGELFF
-	TRBV6-1	-	TRBJ1-1	TGTGCCAGCAGTCACACAGGGAACACTGAAGCTTTCTTT	CASSHTGNTEAFF
TRBD1	TRBV4-1	once	TRBJ1-2	TGCGCCAGCAGCCAATACCCCCGGACAGGGATCCATGGCTACACCTTC	CASSQYPRTGIHGYTF
TRBD1	TRBV12-5	-	TRBJ1-2	TGTGCTAGTGGTTCGGCCGGGACAGGATATTCTATTGGCTACACCTTC	CASGSAGTGYSIGYTF
TRBD1	TRBV28	-	TRBJ1-4	TGTGCCAGCAGTCCTACAACACCGGGACAGGTCGAAAAACTGTTTTTT	CASSPTTPGQVEKLFF
-	TRBV7-2	-	TRBJ2-7	TGTGCCAGCAGGCCCTCATCGCCACCTACCTACGAGCAGTACTTC	CASRPSSPPTYEQYF
-	TRBV7-8	-	TRBJ2-1	TGTGCCAGCAGCCCGCCCTTACCGGGAGATTTTAGAATTCCTGAGAATGAGCAGTTCTTC	CASSPPLPGDFRIPENEQFF
TRBD2	TRBV19	-	TRBJ2-1	TGTGCCAGTAGTCGACTAGCGGCAGCCTACAATGAGCAGTTCTTC	CASSRLAAAYNEQFF
-	TRBV10-1	-	TRBJ2-1	TGCGCCAGCAGTGAAGGGTACGGGGGATACAATGAGCAGTTCTTC	CASSEGYGGYNEQFF
-	TRBV7-9	-	TRBJ2-7	TGTGCCAGCAGCTTAGAGTCCACTGTAGGGGTCTCCTACGAGCAGTACTTC	CASSLESTVGVSYEQYF
TRBD1	TRBV6-4	-	TRBJ1-2	TGTGCCAGCAGACTACAGGGGCGATCTAACTATGGCTACACCTTC	CASRLQGRSNYGYTF
TRBD1	TRBV4-1	-	TRBJ1-1	TGCGCCAGCAGCCAAGGGGACAGGGATCGGTGGGACACTGAAGCTTTCTTT	CASSQGDRDRWDTEAFF
TRBD2	TRBV19	-	TRBJ2-5	TGTGCCAGTAGCATCATAGCGGGAGACCCCAGGAAGACCCAGTACTTC	CASSIIAGDPRKTQYF
-	TRBV28	few	TRBJ1-6	TGTGCCAGCAGCTCTTATTCACCCCTCCACTTT	CASSSYSPLHF
-	TRBV7-9	once	TRBJ2-5	TGTGCCAGCAGCCCTAACCGGGGCCAAGAGACCCAGTACTTC	CASSPNRGQETQYF
TRBD1	TRBV19	-	TRBJ2-7	TGTGCCAGTAGCACACAAACCTTGACAGGGTACCCGACCTACGAGCAGTACTTC	CASSTQTLTGYPTYEQYF
-	TRBV7-6	few	TRBJ2-7	TGTGCCAGCAGCTTAGGCCCCGACAAGGCCTACGAGCAGTACTTC	CASSLGPDKAYEQYF
TRBD2	TRBV30	few	TRBJ2-7	TGTGCCTGGAGTGTATCTAGCGGGAGATCCCACGAGCAGTACTTC	CAWSVSSGRSHEQYF
-	TRBV6-5	-	TRBJ2-1	TGTGCCAGCAACCAGGGGATTGAGCAGTTCTTC	CASNQGIEQFF
TRBD1	TRBV7-6	-	TRBJ2-7	TGTGCCAGCAGCTTGGGGACAGGGGAGAAGCAGTACTTC	CASSLGTGEKQYF
-	TRBV29-1	-	TRBJ2-3	TGCAGCGTTGAAGATCAGGGGTCGACGCAGTATTTT	CSVEDQGSTQYF
TRBD2	TRBV4-2	-	TRBJ2-7	TGTGCCAGCAGCCCCCGGGCTAGCGGGTCGTCCTCCTACGAGCAGTACTTC	CASSPRASGSSSYEQYF
TRBD2	TRBV5-1	-	TRBJ2-7	TGCGCCAGCAGCGACTCGGGACTAGCCTACGAGCAGTACTTC	CASSDSGLAYEQYF
TRBD2	TRBV30	-	TRBJ2-1	TGTGCCACCCACCCAGCGGGAGGTGGCAATGAGCAGTTCTTC	CATHPAGGGNEQFF
TRBD2	TRBV30	-	TRBJ2-1	TGTGCCTGGACCGGGACTAGCGGGGGGGCTAAGGTCAATGAGCAGTTCTTC	CAWTGTSGGAKVNEQFF
TRBD1	TRBV7-2	-	TRBJ2-4	TGTGCCAGCAGCTGGGGACAGGGGTCGAGAAACATTCAGTACTTC	CASSWGQGSRNIQYF
-	TRBV27	-	TRBJ2-3	TGTGCCAGCAGTTTATCAAGCAGTCGAGGCATCACAGATACGCAGTATTTT	CASSLSSSRGITDTQYF
TRBD1	TRBV28	-	TRBJ1-2	TGTGCCAGCACCTGGGGGACAGGGGGCGGTGGCTACACCTTC	CASTWGTGGGGYTF
-	TRBV6-1	-	TRBJ1-5	TGTGCCAGCAGTGAAGCACCCAGGGTAGCCCAGCATTTT	CASSEAPRVAQHF
TRBD1	TRBV30	-	TRBJ1-1	TGTGCCTGGAGTGTAGGACAGGGGATTATGAACACTGAAGCTTTCTTT	CAWSVGQGIMNTEAFF
-	TRBV7-6	-	TRBJ2-1	TGTGCCAGCAGCTTAATAGCTACATTAGCCAATGAGCAGTTCTTC	CASSLIATLANEQFF
TRBD1	TRBV27	-	TRBJ2-1	TGTGCCAGCAGTATGACAGGGTACAATGAGCAGTTCTTC	CASSMTGYNEQFF
-	TRBV5-1	few	TRBJ1-1	TGCGCCAGCAGCTTGGGTTCTTTCGGTATGAACACTGAAGCTTTCTTT	CASSLGSFGMNTEAFF
TRBD1	TRBV9	-	TRBJ1-1	TGTGCCAGCAGCGCATCAGGGGGCAGTGGCACTGAAGCTTTCTTT	CASSASGGSGTEAFF
TRBD2	TRBV10-2	-	TRBJ2-5	TGCGCCAGCAGGAGAGGGACTAGCGGGGCGGAGACCCAGTACTTC	CASRRGTSGAETQYF
TRBD1	TRBV2	many	TRBJ1-1	TGTGCCAGCGGAAGGACAGGGGGATCGACTGAAGCTTTCTTT	CASGRTGGSTEAFF
TRBD1	TRBV13	-	TRBJ2-6	TGTGCCAGCAGCTTATCTTTTTGGGGACAGCCATCCTCTGGGGCCAACGTCCTGACTTTC	CASSLSFWGQPSSGANVLTF
-	TRBV7-2	-	TRBJ1-5	TGTGCCAGCACTGGTCCGGACAGTGAGAGCAATCAGCCCCAGCATTTT	CASTGPDSESNQPQHF
TRBD2	TRBV7-7	once	TRBJ2-1	TGTGCCAGCAGCTTGCTTCCCGGGACTAGCGTTAATGGTGAGCAGTTCTTC	CASSLLPGTSVNGEQFF
-	TRBV5-4	-	TRBJ2-1	TGTGCCAGCAGCACTCAAGGGGCGGGATCCTACAATGAGCAGTTCTTC	CASSTQGAGSYNEQFF
TRBD1	TRBV5-1	-	TRBJ2-1	TGCGCCAGCAGCCCGGCAAACAGGGGTGGTGAGCAGTTCTTC	CASSPANRGGEQFF
-	TRBV2	once	TRBJ2-3	TGTGCCAGCAGGGGGGACACATACACAGATACGCAGTATTTT	CASRGDTYTDTQYF
TRBD1	TRBV6-5	-	TRBJ2-7	TGTGCCAGCAGTACCCGGACAGGGGGCCTTTACGAGCAGTACTTC	CASSTRTGGLYEQYF
TRBD1	TRBV30	-	TRBJ2-6	TGTGCCTGGAGGGACACAGGGGCTGGGGCCAACGTCCTGACTTTC	CAWRDTGAGANVLTF
-	TRBV11-1	once	TRBJ2-5	TGTGCCAGCAGCTTGCGTCTCCAAGAGACCCAGTACTTC	CASSLRLQETQYF
-	TRBV2	-	TRBJ2-4	TGTGCCAGCTTGCCAGGCCGTTCCTGGGCGGGCATTCAGTACTTC	CASLPGRSWAGIQYF
-	TRBV6-6	-	TRBJ2-2	TGTGCCAGCAGGGCAAGAGGCACCGGGGAGCTGTTTTTT	CASRARGTGELFF
-	TRBV9	-	TRBJ1-4	TGTGCCAGCAGCCCCGGTTGGGGGCGGTCAACTAATGAAAAACTGTTTTTT	CASSPGWGRSTNEKLFF
-	TRBV2	-	TRBJ2-1	TGTGCCAGCAGTGAAGCGGCGACTCCCACCTACAATGAGCAGTTCTTC	CASSEAATPTYNEQFF
TRBD2	TRBV9	-	TRBJ2-1	TGTGCCAGCAGCCCCGGACTAGCGGGAGTCTCCAATGAGCAGTTCTTC	CASSPGLAGVSNEQFF
-	TRBV28	-	TRBJ1-2	TGTGCCAGCAGCCGAAAGACACACCCGGATGGCTACACCTTC	CASSRKTHPDGYTF
TRBD1	TRBV28	-	TRBJ1-2	TGTGCCAGCAGTCCCTCCCCCACAGGGGGGTATGGCTACACCTTC	CASSPSPTGGYGYTF
-	TRBV7-3	-	TRBJ2-5	TGTGCCAGCAGCTGGACTCCGCATGGCCAAGAGACCCAGTACTTC	CASSWTPHGQETQYF
TRBD1	TRBV5-1	-	TRBJ1-2	TGCGCCAGCAGCTTGGGGCAGGGGGCTCTTGGCTACACCTTC	CASSLGQGALGYTF